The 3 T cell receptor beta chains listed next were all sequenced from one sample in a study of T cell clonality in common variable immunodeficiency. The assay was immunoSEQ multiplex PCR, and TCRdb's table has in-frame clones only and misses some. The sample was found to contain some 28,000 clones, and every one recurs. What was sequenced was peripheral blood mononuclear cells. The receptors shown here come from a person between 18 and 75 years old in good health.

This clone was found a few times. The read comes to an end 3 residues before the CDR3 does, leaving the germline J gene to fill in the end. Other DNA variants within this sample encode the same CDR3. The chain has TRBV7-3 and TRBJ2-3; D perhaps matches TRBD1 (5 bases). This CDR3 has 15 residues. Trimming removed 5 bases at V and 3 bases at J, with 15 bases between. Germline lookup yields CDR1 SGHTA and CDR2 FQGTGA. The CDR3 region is CASSDQGGWTDTQYF. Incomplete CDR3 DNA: TGTGCCAGCAGCGACCAGGGTGGATGGACAGATACG.

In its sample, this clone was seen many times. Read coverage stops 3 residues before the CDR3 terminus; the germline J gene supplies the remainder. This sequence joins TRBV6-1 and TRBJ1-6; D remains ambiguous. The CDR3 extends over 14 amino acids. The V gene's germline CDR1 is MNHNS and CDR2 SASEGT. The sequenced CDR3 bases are TGTGCCAGCAGTGAAGCCCCGGAGTCAGGTTCC. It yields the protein CASSEAPESGS. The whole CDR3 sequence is CASSEAPESGSLHF.

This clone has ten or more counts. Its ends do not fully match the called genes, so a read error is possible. The part of the CDR3 DNA that was read is TGCAGTGCTCGAGACAGGGTAGGAGGCGGC. This sequence encodes CSARDRVGGG. The CDR3 reads in full as CSARDRVGGGYTF. The chain recombines TRBV20-1 with TRBJ1-2, with 7 bases that match TRBD1. The read falls 3 residues short of the CDR3 end, and the missing part is taken from the germline J gene. Germline V CDR1 and CDR2: DFQATT, SNEGSKA (reference sequence). The CDR3 covers 13 residues.